This T cell receptor beta chain was documented in a study of cytomegalovirus exposure and HLA in healthy donors. Findings and limits, study-wide: V- and J-gene trimming in TCR beta was tied to a missense DCLRE1C variant by an analysis performed later. The sole available immune exposure information was CMV serostatus. Several V segments, TRBV6-2 and TRBV6-3 among them, could not be told apart and were dropped. In an earlier analysis, about 87% or about 30%: the productive usage of most TCR beta V segments.

The V end was cut by 3 bases, the J end by 5 bases, with 16 bases between. There are 15 residues in the CDR3. CDR1 and CDR2 (germline): SGHTA, FQGNSA. Primers: 60 Vbeta forward and 13 Jbeta reverse. Method: immunoSEQ multiplex PCR; TCRdb's copy keeps in-frame clones and lacks some. The sample lists roughly 190,000 clones; about 81% were seen once. This clone showed up just a few times. Its target is unknown. Specimen: PBMCs. This sequence joins TRBV7-2 and TRBJ1-2, with D perhaps matching TRBD1 (5 bases). The origin of this receptor is a man aged 18 to 29 in good health and CMV-seronegative. The CDR3 DNA sequence: TGTGCCAGCAGCTTCCCACGAGGGGAGGTATATGGCTACACCTTC. It codes for CASSFPRGEVYGYTF.